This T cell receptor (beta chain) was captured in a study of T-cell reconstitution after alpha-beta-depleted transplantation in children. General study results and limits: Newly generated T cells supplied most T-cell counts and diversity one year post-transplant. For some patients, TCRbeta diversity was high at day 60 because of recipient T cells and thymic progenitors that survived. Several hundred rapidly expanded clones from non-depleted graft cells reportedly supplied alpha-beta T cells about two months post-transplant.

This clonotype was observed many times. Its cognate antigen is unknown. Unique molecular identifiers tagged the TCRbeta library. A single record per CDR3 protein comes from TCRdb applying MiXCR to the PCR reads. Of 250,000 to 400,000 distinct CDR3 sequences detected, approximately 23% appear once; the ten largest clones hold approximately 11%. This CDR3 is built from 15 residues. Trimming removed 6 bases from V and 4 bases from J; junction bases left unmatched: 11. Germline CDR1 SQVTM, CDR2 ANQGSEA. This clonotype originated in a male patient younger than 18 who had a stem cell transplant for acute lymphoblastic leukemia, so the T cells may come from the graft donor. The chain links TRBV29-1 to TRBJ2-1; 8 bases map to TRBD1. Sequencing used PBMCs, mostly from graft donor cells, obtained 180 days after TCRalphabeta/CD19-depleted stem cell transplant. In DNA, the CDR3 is TGCAGCGTCCCGGACAGGGATCGTGTGTACAATGAGCAGTTCTTC. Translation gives CSVPDRDRVYNEQFF.